One sample yielded the 26 T cell receptor beta chains listed below, sequenced in a study of blood T cell repertoires in COVID-19. Profiled with immunoSEQ multiplex PCR; TCRdb holds only in-frame clones, not every one. The repertoire holds 55,000 to 80,000 clones, 80% to 90% seen once, with around 5% in the top ten. The sequencing sample was made of peripheral blood. These receptors came from a man in his forties or fifties with active COVID-19.

The chain links TRBV27 to TRBJ1-6, with D unresolved. The CDR3 extends over 16 amino acids. Trimming removed 6 bases at V and 0 bases at J, with 12 bases between. The V gene's germline CDR1 is MNHEY and CDR2 SMNVEV (reference sequence). The CDR3 coding sequence is TGTGCCAGCAGCCGCCACTTAAGCTCCTATAATTCACCCCTCCACTTT. This encodes CASSRHLSSYNSPLHF.

The chain uses TRBV18 and TRBJ2-5; D uncertain. The CDR3 has 13 residues. The V gene's germline CDR1 is KGHSH and CDR2 LQKENI. Trimming took off 0 bases at V and 5 bases at J, with 7 bases between the two ends. CDR3 amino acids: CASSPPIGETQYF. The CDR3 DNA follows: TGTGCCAGCTCACCACCGATCGGGGAGACCCAGTACTTC.

The count of this clone is one. This sequence joins TRBV6-5 and TRBJ2-1; 12 nucleotides agree with TRBD2. Unmatched junction bases numbered 3, after V lost 2 bases and J lost 4 bases. The CDR3 is 16 residues long. CDR1 and CDR2 from the germline V gene are MNHEY and SVGAGI. The CDR3 spells CASSYGLAGGYNEQFF. Here the CDR3 DNA reads TGTGCCAGCAGTTACGGGCTAGCGGGGGGGTACAATGAGCAGTTCTTC.

This chain connects TRBV5-5 to TRBJ2-7; 8 nucleotides align to TRBD1. CDR1 and CDR2 from the germline V gene are SGHKS and YYEKEE (reference sequence). J gave up 0 bases and V 0 bases, and 8 bases lay outside the gene matches. CDR3 length: 17 amino acids. CDR3 DNA: TGTGCCAGCAGCTTGGACCCGACCGGGACAGGCTCCTACGAGCAGTACTTC. Protein product: CASSLDPTGTGSYEQYF.

This chain links TRBV15 with TRBJ2-1; no definite D call. V was trimmed by 0 bases and J by 6 bases, leaving 6 bases between them. The V gene's germline CDR1 is LNHNV and CDR2 YYDKDF (reference sequence). This CDR3 is built from 13 residues. In DNA form, the CDR3 reads TGTGCCACCAGCAGAGATCGGTTCAATGAGCAGTTCTTC. Translated: CATSRDRFNEQFF.

In this sample, this clone turned up once. The gene calls are TRBV19 and TRBJ1-5, with 7 bases that match TRBD1. The ends lost 3 bases at V and 6 bases at J; junction bases unmatched: 8. The CDR3 totals 15 residues. Germline V CDR1 and CDR2: LNHDA, SQIVND (reference sequence). Here the CDR3 DNA reads TGTGCCAGTAGTATGGGTAGGGGGCTCGGTCAGCCCCAGCATTTT. Translation gives CASSMGRGLGQPQHF.

The chain carries TRBV9 and TRBJ2-1; 8 positions agree with TRBD1. Germline-derived CDR1 and CDR2 are SGDLS and YYNGEE. The CDR3 consists of 16 residues. Trimming at V came to 0 bases and at J to 4 bases, leaving 6 bases not matched to a gene. CDR3: CASSVAQGASYNEQFF. Written as DNA, the CDR3 is TGTGCCAGCAGCGTAGCTCAGGGGGCGAGTTACAATGAGCAGTTCTTC.

V usage is TRBV6-5 and J usage is TRBJ2-7, with 7 bases identical to TRBD2. V was pared by 0 bases and J by 0 bases, with 2 bases of the junction left unmatched. CDR3 size: 15 residues. Germline CDR1 MNHEY, CDR2 SVGAGI. CDR3 in amino acids: CASSYSGGSSYEQYF. The CDR3 DNA sequence: TGTGCCAGCAGTTACTCGGGGGGGAGCTCCTACGAGCAGTACTTC.

V usage is TRBV19 and J usage is TRBJ2-3, with TRBD1 matching over 7 bases. Trimming took 6 bases from V and 2 from J; bases not matched to a gene: 5. From germline, CDR1 is LNHDA and CDR2 SQIVND (reference sequence). The CDR3 has 14 amino acids. The CDR3 loop reads CASRDRSLTDTQYF. The CDR3 DNA is TGTGCCAGTAGGGACAGGTCTCTCACAGATACGCAGTATTTT.

V gene TRBV6-1 combines with J gene TRBJ2-1, with 9 positions matching TRBD1. CDR1 is MNHNS and CDR2 is SASEGT in the germline V gene. V gave up 0 bases and J gave up 2 bases; unmatched junction bases: 5. The CDR3 is made up of 17 amino acids. For the CDR3, the DNA is TGTGCCAGCAGTGAAGCAGAGGGGACAGGGACCTACAATGAGCAGTTCTTC. It encodes CASSEAEGTGTYNEQFF.

The chain carries TRBV25-1 and TRBJ1-6; D remains unclear. This CDR3 region has 14 residues. Germline CDR1 is MGHDK and CDR2 is SYGVNS. With 3 bases removed from V and 4 bases from J, the gap between germline ends came to 7 bases. The CDR3 spells CASSDTGYNSPLHF. The DNA for the CDR3 is TGTGCCAGCAGTGATACGGGATATAATTCACCCCTCCACTTT.

V is TRBV6-4 and J is TRBJ1-2; D gene unclear. CDR3 size: 13 residues. Germline-derived CDR1 and CDR2 are MRHNA and SNTAGT. The germline V and J ends were trimmed by 4 bases and 4 bases, with 10 bases remaining between them. CDR3: CASSVSYGYGYTF. In DNA, the CDR3 is TGTGCCAGCAGTGTAAGCTATGGCTATGGCTACACCTTC.

This clone was detected a few times. V gene TRBV6-5 combines with J gene TRBJ1-6, with 7 positions matching TRBD1. Germline CDR1 and CDR2: MNHEY and SVGAGI. V dropped 5 bases and J dropped 12; count of bases not matched to a gene: 13. The CDR3 sequence is 15 residues long. The CDR3 sequence: CASSKKTDRAVPLHF. CDR3 DNA sequence: TGTGCCAGCAGTAAGAAAACCGACAGGGCTGTACCCCTCCACTTT.

This chain joins TRBV7-9 and TRBJ2-2; D call uncertain. The CDR3 loop spans 12 amino acids. Germline V CDR1 and CDR2: SEHNR, FQNEAQ (reference sequence). Trimming pared 5 bases from V and 5 bases from J, leaving 6 bases between. The CDR3 sequence: CASSPQTGELFF. Here the CDR3 DNA reads TGTGCCAGCAGCCCCCAGACCGGGGAGCTGTTTTTT. Based on the CDR3 plus reference TRBV7-9 and TRBJ2-2, the full variable domain is DTGVSQNPRHKITKRGQNVTFRCDPISEHNRLYWYRQTLGQGPEFLTYFQNEAQLEKSRLLSDRFSAERPKGSFSTLEIQRTEQGDSAMYLCASSPQTGELFFGEGSRLTVL.

The chain joins TRBV18 to TRBJ1-5; D not resolved. The germline V gene encodes CDR1 KGHSH and CDR2 LQKENI. V was pared by 6 bases and J by 4 bases, with 10 bases between. This CDR3 has 13 residues. The CDR3 region has the DNA TGTGCCAGCTCGGCGGGCCTTAATCAGCCCCAGCATTTT. Its translation: CASSAGLNQPQHF.

The chain is built from TRBV7-8 and TRBJ2-2; 9 bases fit TRBD2. J was trimmed by 3 bases and V by 2 bases; bases with no gene match: 7. Germline V lookup: CDR1 SGHVS, CDR2 FQNEAQ. The CDR3 is 17 amino acids. The CDR3 region has the DNA TGTGCCAGCAGCTTATTTGGGCGGGAGGGGGACACCGGGGAGCTGTTTTTT. Its translation: CASSLFGREGDTGELFF.

This rearrangement joins TRBV30 to TRBJ2-5; no firm D call. The CDR3 consists of 11 residues. Per the germline V gene, CDR1 is GTSNPN and CDR2 is SVGIG (reference sequence). V dropped 3 bases and J dropped 5 bases, with 7 bases sitting between them. CDR3 amino acids: CAWRATETQYF. In DNA form, the CDR3 reads TGTGCCTGGAGGGCAACGGAGACCCAGTACTTC.

The genes are TRBV5-1 and TRBJ1-2, with 7 bases lining up with TRBD1. The germline V gene has CDR1 SGHRS and CDR2 YFSETQ. The CDR3 consists of 15 residues. Germline trimming cut 0 bases from V and 4 bases from J; bases unmatched to any gene: 6. The CDR3 bases are TGCGCCAGCAGCTTGGGACAGGGACTTATCTATGGCTACACCTTC. It specifies CASSLGQGLIYGYTF.

This clone appeared a single time. The chain carries TRBV4-1 and TRBJ1-6, with unresolved D. The CDR3 covers 14 residues. Deletions cut 4 bases from V and 11 bases from J, with 15 bases between. CDR1 is MGHRA, CDR2 YSYEKL, per germline. The CDR3 loop reads CASSLPGTWTPLHF. In nucleotides, the CDR3 is TGCGCCAGCAGCCTACCGGGAACTTGGACACCCCTCCACTTT.

The rearrangement links TRBV2 to TRBJ1-5; the D is unclear. The V gene lost 7 bases and the J gene lost 0 bases, with 7 bases spanning the gap. The germline V gene has CDR1 SNHLY and CDR2 FYNNEI. The CDR3 covers 13 residues. As DNA, the CDR3 is TGTGCCAGCACCCCCAATAGCAATCAGCCCCAGCATTTT. This encodes CASTPNSNQPQHF.

V usage is TRBV9 and J usage is TRBJ2-1; 11 bases align to TRBD2. This CDR3 has 15 residues. With 0 bases clipped from V and 7 bases from J, the junction kept 3 bases outside the gene matches. Germline V gene data show CDR1 as SGDLS and CDR2 as YYNGEE. The CDR3 reads CASSVATSGGNEQFF. The CDR3 DNA reads TGTGCCAGCAGCGTAGCCACTAGCGGGGGTAATGAGCAGTTCTTC.

The rearrangement uses TRBV2 and TRBJ2-3; D possibly corresponds to TRBD1 (6 bases). This CDR3 comprises 11 residues. Trimming pared 11 bases from V and 8 bases from J, leaving 14 bases between. Germline CDR1 is SNHLY and CDR2 is FYNNEI. The CDR3: CAPLEGGTQYF. The CDR3 region has the DNA TGTGCCCCCCTCGAAGGGGGTACGCAGTATTTT. Supplemented by reference TRBV2 and TRBJ2-3, the full variable domain reads EPEVTQTPSHQVTQMGQEVILRCVPISNHLYFYWYRQILGQKVEFLVSFYNNEISEKSEIFDDQFSVERPDGSNFTLKIRSTKLEDSAMYFCAPLEGGTQYFGPGTRLTVL.

The CDR3 nucleotides are TGTGCCAGCAGCTTTGCAGGGACCTACGAGCAGTACTTC. Residues: CASSFAGTYEQYF. The chain combines TRBV11-1 with TRBJ2-7; D possibly corresponds to TRBD1 (5 bases). Germline V gives CDR1 SGHAT, CDR2 FQDESV (reference sequence). The CDR3 totals 13 residues. With 3 bases removed from V and 2 bases from J, the gap between germline ends came to 8 bases.

CDR3 bases: TGTGCCATCAGTCGTGCGGGGGCCCCCACCGGGGAGCTGTTTTTT. Encoded protein: CAISRAGAPTGELFF. The V call is TRBV10-3, the J call TRBJ2-2, with TRBD2 as a possible D gene (7 bases). The CDR3 sequence is 15 residues long. The V gene's germline CDR1 is ENHRY and CDR2 SYGVKD. Trimming left V 5 bases short and J 4 bases short, with 14 bases between.

The chain couples TRBV19 to TRBJ1-1; D gene unclear. CDR1 and CDR2 (germline): LNHDA, SQIVND (reference sequence). V shed 3 bases and J shed 1 base, with 9 bases lying between them. The CDR3 length is 14 residues. This CDR3 is CASSIGGPNTEAFF. The CDR3 DNA sequence: TGTGCCAGTAGTATCGGAGGGCCGAACACTGAAGCTTTCTTT.

The rearrangement joins TRBV14 to TRBJ2-1, with 7 bases aligning to TRBD2. Germline loops: CDR1 SGHDN, CDR2 FVKESK. The CDR3 consists of 15 residues. V was pared by 1 base and J by 1 base, with 1 base of the junction left unmatched. CDR3 protein: CASSQAGGSYNEQFF. CDR3 bases: TGTGCCAGCAGCCAAGCGGGAGGATCCTACAATGAGCAGTTCTTC.